This TCR beta chain was sequenced for a study of Ad26.COV2.S vaccination and SARS-CoV-2 variants listed by TCRdb under 2021. Context from the whole study: Vaccine-arm donors came from COV1001, a multicentre, randomized, double-blind, placebo-controlled phase I-IIa trial of Ad26.COV2.S in healthy adults. Ad26.COV2.S was administered intramuscularly at 5 x 10^10 or 1 x 10^11 viral particles, either as a single shot or as two shots given 56 days apart. Sequencing of the TCRbeta repertoire served to evaluate the specificity and breadth of SARS-CoV-2-reactive T cell receptors following Ad26.COV2.S vaccination. A total of approximately 30 samples were included in the TCR-sequenced set, comprising around 20 Ad26.COV2.S vaccine recipients, 5 placebo recipients and 8 SARS-CoV-2 convalescent individuals. Trial participants were randomized into five groups of five, in which low-dose or high-dose Ad26.COV2.S was given once or twice, or placebo was given on both occasions. Throughout the experiments and outcome assessment, investigators stayed blinded to trial group allocation. Overall study outcomes, separate from this receptor: Comparing responses between vaccine doses or regimens was not something the study was powered to do. According to the authors, total T cell responses may have been underestimated by the TCR breadth and depth analyses. Vaccine and placebo recipients had comparable non-spike TCR breadth, which fits with the vaccine containing only spike. Spike-specific TCR breadth was higher in Ad26.COV2.S recipients than in placebo recipients (P = 0.0014). After vaccination, spike-specific CD8+ and CD4+ T cell responses were reported to show substantial breadth.

Sequences LNHDA (CDR1) and SQIVND (CDR2) are obtained from the germline V gene (reference sequence). From cysteine to phenylalanine, the CDR3 is 16 amino acids long. This entry keeps only the CDR3 DNA: 48 bases, framed from base 1. V and J lose 7 bases and 0 bases, and a span of 18 bases separates them. The meaning of the sample's treatment or condition label: 15 to 20 received Ad26.COV2.S at low or high dose, single or two shots; five or six received placebo; per-sample allocation not given. For vaccine and placebo recipients, repertoires were sequenced using samples collected on day 63 after the first injection. In Cohort 1b, some 25 adults aged 18-55 years were enrolled at a single site in Boston, USA, between 29 July and 7 August 2020. Ad26.COV2.S was a replication-incompetent adenovirus type 26 vector expressing a prefusion-stabilized SARS-CoV-2 spike protein from the original Wuhan strain.

TCRbeta CDR3 regions were sequenced with the immunoSEQ Assay. After extraction, genomic DNA underwent amplification by bias-controlled multiplex PCR, followed by high-throughput sequencing. In the paper's pipeline: To quantify the absolute abundance of every unique TCRbeta CDR3 region, sequences were collapsed and filtered. T cell fraction was estimated by normalizing TCRbeta template counts to usable DNA, with usable DNA measured through amplification of reference genes found in all nucleated cells. Repertoire TCRs were annotated as SARS-CoV-2-specific by exact matching of V gene, CDR3 amino acid sequence and J gene to a known reactive TCR set. MIRA supplied the reference SARS-CoV-2 TCR set, which was filtered for enrichment in COVID-19-positive ImmuneCODE repertoires so that public or cross-reactive TCRs were removed. Using the MIRA antigens, annotated TCRs were further analysed by specific ORF or by position within an ORF. Breadth was defined as annotated unique rearrangements over total unique productive rearrangements; depth was the summed frequency of those rearrangements. Group comparisons of TCR breadth used two-sided Wilcoxon rank-sum tests. In its TCRdb copy, this immuneACCESS table keeps in-frame sequences only and misses some clones. Where compared with another copy, unresolved V genes explain less than half of these, and the others have no known cause. D and trimming come from the DNA, and the V and J calls and clone size come from that table. The sample table records under 400,000 clones; more than 75% of these occur just once. The top ten clones comprise roughly 3.1% of the sample.

This clone has only a few counts. Its antigen target is currently unknown. No base quality information exists; no much larger clone differs at one position. The receptor chain draws on TRBV19 and TRBJ1-1, and perhaps TRBD1 as D gene, on 5 matching bases. This specimen consisted of peripheral blood, obtained in a trial of Ad26.COV2.S vaccine versus placebo. This clonotype was sampled from a person between 18 and 65 years old who received the Ad26.COV2.S COVID-19 vaccine or a placebo. The CDR3 protein is CASTRTQLSLNTEAFF. The DNA reads as follows: TGTGCCAGTACTAGGACACAGTTAAGTTTGAACACTGAAGCTTTCTTT. Here the CDR3 is joined to the reference TRBV19 and TRBJ1-1 genes, and the full variable domain is: DGGITQSPKYLFRKEGQNVTLSCEQNLNHDAMYWYRQDPGQGLRLIYYSQIVNDFQKGDIAEGYSVSREKKESFPLTVTSAQKNPTAFYLCASTRTQLSLNTEAFFGQGTRLTVV.